A single sample is the source of the 21 T cell receptor beta chains below, sequenced in a study of CD8 T cells in Susac syndrome. Random hexamers were used to reverse transcribe an amount of roughly 0.45 to 1 ug RNA. TCRdb redid the calling of the immunoSEQ multiplex PCR reads with MiXCR, one entry per CDR3 protein. The table lists fewer than 95,000 distinct CDR3 sequences, around 96% of them singletons. Sequenced input: CD8+ T cells from PBMCs. The origin of the receptors is a human donor with Susac syndrome.

The chain uses TRBV4-3 and TRBJ2-2; D ambiguous. There are 14 residues in the CDR3. Trimming took 0 bases from V and 4 from J, leaving 6 bases between them. Germline V gives CDR1 LGHNA, CDR2 YSLEER. CDR3 amino acids: CASSQEGITGELFF. The DNA for the CDR3 is TGCGCCAGCAGCCAAGAAGGGATCACCGGGGAGCTGTTTTTT.

In regard to this clonotype: A read error may account for a junction end that differs from germline. The chain couples TRBV29-1 to TRBJ1-2; D perhaps matches TRBD1 (5 bases). There are 10 residues in the CDR3. From germline, CDR1 is SQVTM and CDR2 ANQGSEA. The CDR3 nucleotides read TGCAGCGTTGATTACGGGACCCTCTTCTTC. Its protein is CSVDYGTLFF.

The chain couples TRBV20-1 to TRBJ1-1; D is undetermined. Germline V gives CDR1 DFQATT, CDR2 SNEGSKA (reference sequence). Trimming cost V 5 bases and J 5 bases, with 6 bases left between them. CDR3 length: 10 residues. The CDR3 DNA reads TGCAGTGCTCGATGGACTGAAGCTTTCTTT. Protein sequence: CSARWTEAFF.

The chain has TRBV25-1 and TRBJ1-2; TRBD1 matches at 8 bases. This CDR3 contains 14 residues. CDR1 MGHDK and CDR2 SYGVNS come from the germline V gene. V lost 8 bases to trimming and J lost 8 bases; unmatched junction nucleotides: 13. CDR3 in amino acids: CASFSSDRARGYTF. Here the CDR3 DNA reads TGTGCCAGCTTCTCATCGGACAGGGCTCGCGGCTACACCTTC.

The chain has TRBV28 and TRBJ1-1; 8 bases align to TRBD1. The CDR3 consists of 16 residues. V lost 8 bases, J lost 0 bases, and 11 bases stayed unmatched. The V gene's germline CDR1 is MDHEN and CDR2 SYDVKM. The CDR3 loop is CASGVTGGLMNTEAFF. The DNA of the CDR3 is TGTGCCAGCGGCGTAACAGGGGGGCTCATGAACACTGAAGCTTTCTTT. Looking up the rest from reference TRBV28 and TRBJ1-1 gives the full variable domain: DVKVTQSSRYLVKRTGEKVFLECVQDMDHENMFWYRQDPGLGLRLIYFSYDVKMKEKGDIPEGYSVSREKKERFSLILESASTNQTSMYLCASGVTGGLMNTEAFFGQGTRLTVV.

The table lists this clonotype with a count of one. V and J are TRBV12-3 or TRBV12-4 and TRBJ1-5; D is possibly TRBD1 (5 bases). With 2 bases removed from V and 4 bases from J, the gap between germline ends came to 12 bases. The CDR3 runs 15 residues. The CDR3 reads CASSLSGPINQPQHF. CDR3 bases: TGTGCCAGCAGTTTATCGGGGCCCATAAATCAGCCCCAGCATTTT.

The CDR3 is CASSYHRDTEETQYF. CDR3 nucleotide sequence: TGTGCCAGCAGTTACCACCGGGACACCGAAGAGACCCAGTACTTC. The rearrangement uses TRBV27 and TRBJ2-5; a possible D gene is TRBD1 (6 bases). CDR1 is MNHEY, CDR2 SMNVEV, per germline (reference sequence). CDR3 size: 15 residues. V was trimmed by 4 bases and J by 3 bases, leaving 15 bases between them.

Points on this clonotype: Sequence at one end of the junction differs from germline and may be a read error. V and J are TRBV7-2 and TRBJ2-3; 7 positions match TRBD1. Germline V gene lookup returns CDR1 SGHTA and CDR2 FQGNSA. The CDR3 totals 14 residues. CDR3 amino acids: CASTLGTELDTQYF. CDR3 sequence (DNA): TGTGCCAGCACCTTAGGGACAGAGTTAGATACGCAGTATTTT.

V and J are TRBV24-1 and TRBJ2-5; D unclear. V lost 3 bases and J lost 3, with 10 bases in between. The CDR3 runs 14 residues. The germline V gene has CDR1 KGHDR and CDR2 SFDVKD. The chain's CDR3 is CATSDTKTKETQYF. The CDR3 DNA reads as TGTGCCACCAGTGATACGAAAACCAAAGAGACCCAGTACTTC.

J is TRBJ1-6 and V is TRBV4-3, with D perhaps TRBD1 (5 bases). Germline V gene data show CDR1 as LGHNA and CDR2 as YSLEER. The V end was cut by 0 bases, the J end by 3 bases, with 9 bases between. CDR3 length: 16 residues. The CDR3 protein is CASSQDRGNYNSPLHF. For the CDR3, the DNA is TGCGCCAGCAGCCAAGATAGGGGAAACTATAATTCACCCCTCCACTTT.

This clonotype was seen a handful of times. CDR3 amino acids: CASSSRDRAYEQYF. CDR3 sequence (DNA): TGTGCCAGCTCATCCCGGGACAGGGCCTACGAGCAGTACTTC. This sequence joins TRBV18 and TRBJ2-7, with 9 bases that match TRBD1. Losses at the gene ends were 5 bases for V and 2 bases for J; bases not matched to a gene: 4. In germline, CDR1 is KGHSH, CDR2 LQKENI. This CDR3 comprises 14 residues.

This clonotype was detected only once. This sequence joins TRBV7-2 and TRBJ2-7; TRBD2 matches 14 bases. J lost 7 bases, V lost 5 bases, and 7 bases had no gene match. Germline lookup yields CDR1 SGHTA and CDR2 FQGNSA. The CDR3 loop spans 15 amino acids. The CDR3 is CASSQTSGGDGEQYF. The CDR3 region has the DNA TGTGCCAGCAGCCAGACTAGCGGGGGGGATGGGGAGCAGTACTTC.

V usage is TRBV6-5 and J usage is TRBJ2-1; 8 bases align to TRBD1. CDR3 size: 15 residues. Per germline, CDR1 MNHEY and CDR2 SVGAGI. The ends lost 7 bases at V and 1 base at J; junction bases unmatched: 6. The CDR3 nucleotides are TGTGCCAGCAACCGACAGGGGAGTTCCTACAATGAGCAGTTCTTC. Translated, it gives CASNRQGSSYNEQFF.

The chain uses TRBV7-2 and TRBJ1-2, with D tentatively TRBD1 (6 bases). CDR1 and CDR2 (germline): SGHTA, FQGNSA. This CDR3 contains 14 residues. V gave up 4 bases and J gave up 2 bases, with 11 bases separating them. CDR3 in DNA: TGTGCCAGCAGCTACGAGACAGGAAACTATGGCTACACCTTC. This encodes CASSYETGNYGYTF. Together with reference TRBV7-2 and TRBJ1-2, the CDR3 gives the full variable domain: GAGVSQSPSNKVTEKGKDVELRCDPISGHTALYWYRQSLGQGLEFLIYFQGNSAPDKSGLPSDRFSAERTGGSVSTLTIQRTQQEDSAVYLCASSYETGNYGYTFGSGTRLTVV.

In its sample, this clonotype was seen once. The chain combines TRBV20-1 with TRBJ1-2; D not certain. Trimming stripped 8 bases from V and 4 bases from J, with 17 bases between. In germline, CDR1 is DFQATT, CDR2 SNEGSKA (reference sequence). The CDR3 runs to 13 residues. CDR3: CSSLLTLFYGYTF. The CDR3 bases are TGCAGTTCCCTCCTGACTCTCTTCTATGGCTACACCTTC.

The chain is built from TRBV4-3 and TRBJ2-1, with D possibly being TRBD1 (6 bases). The V and J ends lost 0 bases and 3 bases respectively, with 9 bases between them. This CDR3 region has 15 residues. CDR1 and CDR2 from the germline V gene are LGHNA and YSLEER. Written as DNA, the CDR3 is TGCGCCAGCAGCCAAGAGGAGGACAGCTACAATGAGCAGTTCTTC. Translating it yields CASSQEEDSYNEQFF.

This rearrangement joins TRBV15 to TRBJ1-2; TRBD1 might be the D (5 bases). Trimming stripped 2 bases from V and 7 bases from J, with 14 bases between. Germline V CDR1 and CDR2: LNHNV, YYDKDF (reference sequence). The CDR3 is 14 residues long. The CDR3 loop reads CATSRTDRRPGYTF. The CDR3 DNA sequence: TGTGCCACCAGCAGAACTGACAGAAGACCTGGCTACACCTTC. The whole variable domain, filled in from reference TRBV15 and TRBJ1-2, reads DAMVIQNPRYQVTQFGKPVTLSCSQTLNHNVMYWYQQKSSQAPKLLFHYYDKDFNNEADTPDNFQSRRPNTSFCFLDIRSPGLGDTAMYLCATSRTDRRPGYTFGSGTRLTVV.

V usage is TRBV20-1 and J usage is TRBJ1-5; D perhaps matches TRBD1 (6 bases). CDR1 is DFQATT and CDR2 is SNEGSKA in the germline V gene (reference sequence). This CDR3 contains 14 residues. V lost 6 bases to trimming and J lost 4 bases, with 16 bases between them. CDR3 amino acids: CSALGQRVNQPQHF. CDR3 DNA sequence: TGCAGTGCCTTAGGACAGCGAGTTAATCAGCCCCAGCATTTT.

This chain joins TRBV28 and TRBJ1-2, with TRBD1 matching 8 bases. There are 15 residues in the CDR3. In germline, CDR1 is MDHEN, CDR2 SYDVKM. The J segment lost 8 bases and the V segment lost 10 bases, leaving 18 bases of the junction unmatched. CDR3 in DNA: TGTGCCATAGACCCAGGCTGGGGCAGGGGGCAAGGCTACACCTTC. Amino acids: CAIDPGWGRGQGYTF.

This clonotype showed up just once. The chain carries TRBV10-3 and TRBJ1-1; 8 bases line up with TRBD1. The length of the CDR3 is 16 residues. Germline lookup yields CDR1 ENHRY and CDR2 SYGVKD. After removal of 3 bases from V and 8 bases from J, the junction contained 14 bases not matched to a gene. The CDR3 nucleotides are TGTGCCATCAGTGACGTACCGGACAGGGTGGGCACCGAAGCTTTCTTT. Its translation is CAISDVPDRVGTEAFF.

The CDR3, as DNA: TGTGCCAGCAGCTTCTCATCCAGGGCCGAGACCCAGTACTTC. This translates into CASSFSSRAETQYF. The chain recombines TRBV7-2 with TRBJ2-5, with D possibly being TRBD1 (5 bases). V shed 3 bases and J shed 5 bases, with 13 bases lying between them. Germline V CDR1 and CDR2: SGHTA, FQGNSA. This CDR3 is 14 amino acids long.